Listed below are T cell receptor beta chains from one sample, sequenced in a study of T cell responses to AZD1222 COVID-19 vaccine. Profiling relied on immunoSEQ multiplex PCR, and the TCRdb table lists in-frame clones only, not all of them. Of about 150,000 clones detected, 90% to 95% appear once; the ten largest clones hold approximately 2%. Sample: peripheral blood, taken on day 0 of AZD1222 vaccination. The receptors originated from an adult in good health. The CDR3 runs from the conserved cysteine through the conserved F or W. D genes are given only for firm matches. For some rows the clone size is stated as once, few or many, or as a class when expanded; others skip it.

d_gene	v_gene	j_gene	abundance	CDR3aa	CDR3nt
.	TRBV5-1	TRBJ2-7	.	CASRPGPFYEQYF	TGCGCCAGCAGACCCGGGCCTTTCTACGAGCAGTACTTC
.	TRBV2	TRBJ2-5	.	CASSERVGKETQYF	TGTGCCAGCAGTGAAAGGGTAGGGAAAGAGACCCAGTACTTC
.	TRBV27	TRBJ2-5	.	CASSFNWGPKTQYF	TGTGCCAGCAGTTTTAATTGGGGTCCGAAGACCCAGTACTTC
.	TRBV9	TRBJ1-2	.	CASSVGQGRGYGYTF	TGTGCCAGCAGCGTAGGGCAGGGGCGCGGGTATGGCTACACCTTC
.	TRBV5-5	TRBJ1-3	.	CASSLAIIGSSGNTIYF	TGTGCCAGCAGCTTGGCTATTATTGGGAGCTCTGGAAACACCATATATTTT
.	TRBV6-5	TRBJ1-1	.	CASSYSSQTGTEAFF	TGTGCCAGCAGTTACTCGTCCCAAACCGGCACTGAAGCTTTCTTT
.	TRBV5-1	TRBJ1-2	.	CASSAPGQRREGYTF	TGCGCCAGCAGCGCGCCGGGACAAAGGAGGGAAGGCTACACCTTC
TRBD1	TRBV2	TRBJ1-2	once	CASSAAQGAGYTF	TGTGCCAGCAGCGCAGCACAGGGGGCTGGCTACACCTTC
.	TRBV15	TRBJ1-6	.	CATSRDPAGAYSPLHF	TGTGCCACCAGCAGAGACCCCGCGGGGGCATATTCACCCCTCCACTTT
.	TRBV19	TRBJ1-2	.	CASSMLGTRVYGYTF	TGTGCCAGTAGTATGCTGGGGACCCGGGTGTATGGCTACACCTTC
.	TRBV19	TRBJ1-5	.	CASELQGGAQGSAQHF	TGTGCCAGTGAATTACAGGGAGGAGCCCAAGGATCGGCCCAGCATTTT
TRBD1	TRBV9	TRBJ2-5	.	CASSFPGQGQTQYF	TGTGCCAGCAGCTTTCCCGGACAGGGACAGACCCAGTACTTC
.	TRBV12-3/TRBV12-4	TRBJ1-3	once	CASSFSDGNTIYF	TGTGCCAGCAGTTTTAGCGATGGAAACACCATATATTTT
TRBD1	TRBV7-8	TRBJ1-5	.	CASSPWGQGSGQPQHF	TGTGCCAGCAGCCCTTGGGGACAGGGGTCCGGGCAGCCCCAGCATTTT
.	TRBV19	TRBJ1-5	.	CASTPRGAYSNQPQHF	TGTGCCAGTACCCCACGGGGGGCGTATAGCAATCAGCCCCAGCATTTT
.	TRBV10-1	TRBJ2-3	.	CASSETRRGQYF	TGCGCCAGCAGTGAGACCCGACGGGGGCAGTATTTT
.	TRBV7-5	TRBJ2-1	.	CARSLARLGEQFF	TGTGCCAGAAGCTTAGCTAGACTAGGTGAGCAGTTCTTC
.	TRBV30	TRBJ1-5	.	CAWMGLYQPQHF	TGTGCCTGGATGGGCCTATATCAGCCCCAGCATTTT
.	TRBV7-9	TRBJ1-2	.	CASSLLGPLDGYTF	TGTGCCAGCAGCCTTCTTGGGCCCCTTGATGGCTACACCTTC
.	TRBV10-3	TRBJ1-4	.	CAISGGVQEKLFF	TGTGCCATCAGTGGAGGGGTACAGGAAAAACTGTTTTTT
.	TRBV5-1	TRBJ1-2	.	CASSLEVSNYGYTF	TGCGCCAGCAGCTTGGAGGTCAGTAACTATGGCTACACCTTC
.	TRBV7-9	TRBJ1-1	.	CASSLYSGGAEAFF	TGTGCCAGCAGCTTATATAGTGGGGGAGCTGAAGCTTTCTTT
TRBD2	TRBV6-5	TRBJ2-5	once	CAIGTSGSETQYF	TGTGCCATTGGGACTAGCGGGAGCGAGACCCAGTACTTC
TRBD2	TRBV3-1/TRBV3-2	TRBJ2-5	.	CASSRLAEETQYF	TGTGCCAGCAGCCGACTAGCGGAAGAGACCCAGTACTTC
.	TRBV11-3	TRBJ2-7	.	CASSLDSNEQYF	TGTGCCAGCAGCTTAGATTCGAACGAGCAGTACTTC
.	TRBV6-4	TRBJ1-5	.	CASSATFSNQPQHF	TGTGCCAGCAGTGCTACTTTTAGCAATCAGCCCCAGCATTTT
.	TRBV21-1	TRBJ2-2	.	CASPWTGGVNTGELFF	TGTGCCAGCCCCTGGACAGGGGGTGTTAACACCGGGGAGCTGTTTTTT
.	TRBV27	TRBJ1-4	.	CASSPGPGDEKLFF	TGTGCCAGCAGTCCTGGGCCCGGAGATGAAAAACTGTTTTTT
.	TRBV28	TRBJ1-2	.	CASSLGGYGYTF	TGTGCCAGCAGTTTGGGGGGCTATGGCTACACCTTC
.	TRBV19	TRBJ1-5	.	CASSTIHSNQPQHF	TGTGCCAGTAGTACCATCCATAGCAATCAGCCCCAGCATTTT
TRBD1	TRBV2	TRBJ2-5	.	CASSNRGGEWETQYF	TGTGCCAGCAGTAATCGAGGGGGCGAATGGGAGACCCAGTACTTC
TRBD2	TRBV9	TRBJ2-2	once	CASSSSSGLTGELFF	TGTGCCAGCAGCTCTTCTAGCGGTCTCACCGGGGAGCTGTTTTTT
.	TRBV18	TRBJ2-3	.	CASSDKLPSLPTDTQYF	TGTGCCAGCTCGGACAAACTGCCGTCGTTGCCCACAGATACGCAGTATTTT
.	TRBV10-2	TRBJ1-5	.	CASSESIINQPQHF	TGCGCCAGCAGTGAGTCCATCATAAATCAGCCCCAGCATTTT
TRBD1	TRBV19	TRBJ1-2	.	CASSIGQGYGYTF	TGTGCCAGTAGTATTGGACAGGGGTATGGCTACACCTTC
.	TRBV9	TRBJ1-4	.	CASSSTYNEKLFF	TGTGCCAGCAGCTCCACTTATAATGAAAAACTGTTTTTT
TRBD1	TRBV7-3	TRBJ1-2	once	CASSPGTGSAYGYTF	TGTGCCAGCAGCCCTGGGACAGGGTCGGCCTATGGCTACACCTTC
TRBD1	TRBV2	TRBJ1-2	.	CASSELGGQTNYGYTF	TGTGCCAGCAGTGAGTTGGGGGGACAGACCAACTATGGCTACACCTTC
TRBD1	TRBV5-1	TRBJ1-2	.	CASSLGSDRGHYGYTF	TGCGCCAGCAGCTTGGGGTCTGACAGGGGGCACTATGGCTACACCTTC
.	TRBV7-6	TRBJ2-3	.	CASSLRPLGRTSTDTQYF	TGTGCCAGCAGCTTAAGACCCCTCGGGAGAACTAGCACAGATACGCAGTATTTT
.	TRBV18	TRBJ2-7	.	CASSPRGVAYEQYF	TGTGCCAGCTCACCCCGAGGCGTTGCCTACGAGCAGTACTTC
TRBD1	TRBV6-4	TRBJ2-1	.	CASSDVAGGAGEQFF	TGTGCCAGCAGTGACGTCGCAGGGGGCGCAGGGGAGCAGTTCTTC
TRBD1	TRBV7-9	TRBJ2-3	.	CASSLALGQLKKVF	TGTGCCAGCAGCTTAGCGTTGGGACAGCTAAAGAAGGTTTTT
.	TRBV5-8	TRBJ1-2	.	CASSLLGEGYGYTF	TGTGCCAGCAGCCTGCTGGGGGAAGGCTATGGCTACACCTTC
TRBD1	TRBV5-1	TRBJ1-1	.	CASSLVPGGDTEAFF	TGCGCCAGCAGCTTGGTCCCAGGGGGGGACACTGAAGCTTTCTTT
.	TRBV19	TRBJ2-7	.	CASSRDSSRNEQYF	TGTGCCAGTAGTCGGGACTCTTCTCGGAACGAGCAGTACTTC
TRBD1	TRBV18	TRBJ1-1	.	CASSQDRGPEAFF	TGTGCCAGCTCGCAAGACAGGGGGCCTGAAGCTTTCTTT
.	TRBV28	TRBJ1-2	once	CASSLRGAPYGYTF	TGTGCCAGCAGTCTCCGCGGGGCTCCCTATGGCTACACCTTC
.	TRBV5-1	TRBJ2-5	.	CASSSGLTSAGETQYF	TGCGCCAGCAGCTCTGGGCTCACATCAGCGGGAGAGACCCAGTACTTC
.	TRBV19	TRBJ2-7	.	CASSSDSELSYEQYF	TGTGCCAGTAGTTCGGACAGCGAGTTGTCCTACGAGCAGTACTTC
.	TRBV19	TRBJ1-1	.	CASSIAQLNTEAFF	TGTGCCAGTAGTATAGCACAGCTGAACACTGAAGCTTTCTTT
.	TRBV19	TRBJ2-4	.	CASSTLGRTDIQYF	.
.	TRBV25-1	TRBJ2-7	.	CASSEMGTAHYEQYF	TGTGCCAGCAGTGAAATGGGGACTGCGCACTACGAGCAGTACTTC
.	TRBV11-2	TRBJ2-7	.	CASSPGAGPYEQYF	TGTGCCAGCAGCCCCGGGGCGGGTCCCTACGAGCAGTACTTC
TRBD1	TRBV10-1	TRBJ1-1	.	CASSEGGTGVSRDTEAFF	TGCGCCAGCAGTGAGGGAGGGACAGGGGTTAGTAGGGACACTGAAGCTTTCTTT
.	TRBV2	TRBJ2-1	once	CASSVQGNYNEQFF	TGTGCCAGCAGTGTTCAGGGCAACTACAATGAGCAGTTCTTC
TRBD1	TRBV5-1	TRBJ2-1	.	CASSLHRTGAIYNEQFF	TGCGCCAGCAGCTTGCACCGGACAGGGGCGATTTACAATGAGCAGTTCTTC
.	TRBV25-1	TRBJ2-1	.	CASKMSGDRGNEQFF	TGTGCCAGCAAGATGAGCGGAGATCGGGGCAATGAGCAGTTCTTC
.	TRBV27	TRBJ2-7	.	CASSSGGEQYF	TGTGCCAGCAGTTCGGGCGGCGAGCAGTACTTC